A single TCR beta chain is shown here with its context. The data originate from a study of blood T cell repertoires in COVID-19. Method: immunoSEQ multiplex PCR; TCRdb's copy keeps in-frame clones and lacks some. Here the sample spans 250,000 to 350,000 clones, about 93% being singletons. Donors were grouped by their self-reported clinical history. The material sequenced was PBMCs or T cells enriched from blood (not recorded which). This clonotype was obtained from a woman aged 30 to 39 who had recovered from COVID-19.

This chain's CDR3 is CASSQTTGGAFF. CDR3 nucleotides: TGTGCCAGCTCACAAACGACAGGGGGAGCTTTCTTT. The rearrangement links TRBV18 to TRBJ1-1, with 9 positions matching TRBD1. The CDR3 is 12 amino acids. V trimming: 4 bases; J trimming: 10 bases; junction bases outside the gene matches: 4. Germline-derived CDR1 and CDR2 are KGHSH and LQKENI.